This T cell receptor beta chain was sequenced during a study of beta chain features in type 1 diabetes. General study results and limits: A pattern of fewer insertions and more deletions at VDJ junctions was seen in type 1 diabetes patients. Type 1 diabetes patients showed a moderate but significant shortening of TCRB CDR3s in all four CD4+ subsets. These data did not resolve whether HLA type affects TCRB rearrangement.

The collection from each donor was one heparinised blood draw averaging about 116 mL. Of the isolated RNA, all was reverse transcribed, and so the sequenced material was expressed TCRB transcripts. Some clones are missing from TCRdb's copy, which holds only in-frame ones; the method was immunoSEQ multiplex PCR. The data hold around 120,000 clones, with around 15% observed a single time. CDR1 is SGHTA, CDR2 FQGNSA, per germline. Trimming took 3 bases from V and 2 from J, leaving 8 bases between them. There are 14 residues in the CDR3. Details on this clone: Antigen: not known.

This rearrangement joins TRBV7-2 to TRBJ2-1, with D possibly being TRBD2 (6 bases). Source material: central memory CD4+ T cells from blood. This TCR came from a man aged 18 to 29 with type 1 diabetes. The CDR3 region has the DNA TGTGCCAGCAGCTTTAGCGGTACCTACAATGAGCAGTTCTTC. Translation gives CASSFSGTYNEQFF. Together with reference TRBV7-2 and TRBJ2-1, the CDR3 gives the full variable domain: GAGVSQSPSNKVTEKGKDVELRCDPISGHTALYWYRQSLGQGLEFLIYFQGNSAPDKSGLPSDRFSAERTGGSVSTLTIQRTQQEDSAVYLCASSFSGTYNEQFFGPGTRLTVL.